Below are 9 T cell receptor beta chains sequenced from a single sample in a study of T cell repertoires in cytomegalovirus infection. TCRdb reanalysed the reads using MiXCR and keeps one entry per CDR3 protein. The sample has approximately 700,000 distinct CDR3 sequences, 35% seen once. The sequencing input was PBMCs. All receptors derive from a human donor in good health (CMV status not recorded). Some clones in this sample may be carry-over from other donors' samples.

Turning to this clonotype: A much larger clone lies one base from this, so it may be a read error. A read error is likely, as this CDR3 ends without the conserved phenylalanine or tryptophan. The chain recombines TRBV7-2 with TRBJ2-7; 7 bases fit TRBD1. The germline gives CDR1 SGHTA, CDR2 FQGNSA. The CDR3 is 15 residues long. V dropped 5 bases and J dropped 5; count of bases not matched to a gene: 12. Written as DNA, the CDR3 is TGTGCCAGCAGCACCCGACAGGGTAAGATGGACGAGCAGTACTTA. It specifies CASSTRQGKMDEQYL.

This chain joins TRBV12-3 or TRBV12-4 and TRBJ2-3, with 10 bases aligning to TRBD1. J gave up 5 bases and V 5 bases, and 1 base lay outside the gene matches. This CDR3 comprises 13 residues. CDR3 protein: CASSDRGQDTQYF. In DNA form, the CDR3 reads TGTGCCAGCAGTGACAGGGGGCAAGATACGCAGTATTTT.

This clonotype was seen only a few times. This chain links TRBV20-1 with TRBJ2-2; D unresolved. There are 14 residues in the CDR3. From germline, CDR1 is DFQATT and CDR2 SNEGSKA (reference sequence). The germline V and J ends were trimmed by 1 base and 3 bases, with 9 bases remaining between them. CDR3 sequence: CSARASPYTGELFF. The CDR3 DNA sequence: TGCAGTGCTAGAGCGTCCCCCTACACCGGGGAGCTGTTTTTT.

This clonotype has a handful of counts. The rearrangement uses TRBV6-4 and TRBJ1-5; D gene ambiguous. With 2 bases removed from V and 0 bases from J, the gap between germline ends came to 5 bases. This CDR3 is built from 14 residues. From germline, CDR1 is MRHNA and CDR2 SNTAGT. The CDR3 protein is CASSDSLSNQPQHF. The CDR3 coding sequence is TGTGCCAGCAGTGACAGCCTTAGCAATCAGCCCCAGCATTTT.

On this clonotype itself: Lacking the conserved final phenylalanine or tryptophan, this CDR3 likely reflects a read error. The chain carries TRBV28 and TRBJ2-3; 10 nucleotides match TRBD2. J lost 0 bases, V lost 4 bases, and 10 bases had no gene match. The CDR3 is 18 residues long. Germline loops: CDR1 MDHEN, CDR2 SYDVKM. CDR3 sequence reads: CASSSLVAGGRSTDTQYC. DNA of the CDR3: TGTGCCAGCAGTTCCCTAGTAGCGGGGGGACGGAGCACAGATACGCAGTATTGT.

Only one count was recorded for this clonotype. At one end the junction does not follow the germline gene, possibly because of a read error. The rearrangement links TRBV19 to TRBJ1-5; D is undetermined. The CDR3 contains 12 residues. CDR1 and CDR2 (germline): LNHDA, SQIVND (reference sequence). The CDR3 DNA is TGTGCCAGTAGTATAAAGAGTCAGCTCCAGCATTTT. This encodes CASSIKSQLQHF.

In its sample, this clonotype was seen many times. V usage is TRBV10-3 and J usage is TRBJ1-4; D unclear. The CDR3 is made up of 14 amino acids. Trimming cost V 8 bases and J 0 bases, with 10 bases left between them. The germline V gene has CDR1 ENHRY and CDR2 SYGVKD. CDR3: CAIGRAATNEKLFF. DNA for the CDR3: TGTGCCATCGGGAGGGCAGCAACTAATGAAAAACTGTTTTTT.

This clonotype showed up just a few times. The chain recombines TRBV19 with TRBJ1-5, with D unresolved. The V end was cut by 1 base, the J end by 6 bases, with 4 bases between. The CDR3 sequence is 12 residues long. The germline V gene has CDR1 LNHDA and CDR2 SQIVND (reference sequence). CDR3 sequence (DNA): TGTGCCAGTAGTATAGGGGTTCAGCCCCAGCATTTT. Protein: CASSIGVQPQHF.

For this clonotype: An end of the junction differs from the germline gene, which may be a read error. V usage is TRBV12-3 or TRBV12-4 and J usage is TRBJ1-6, with D tentatively TRBD1 (5 bases). This CDR3 region has 14 residues. The CDR3 region has the DNA TGTGCCAGCATTTTATCAGGGACGAATTCACCCATCCACTTT. Protein: CASILSGTNSPIHF.